Following are 2 T cell receptor beta chains from one sample sequenced in a study of T cell responses to AZD1222 COVID-19 vaccine. Produced via immunoSEQ multiplex PCR; TCRdb's table is partial and in-frame only. The sample lists roughly 120,000 clones; 88% were seen once. The specimen was peripheral blood, collected on day 0 of AZD1222 vaccination. These TCRs come from an adult in good health.

The rearrangement joins TRBV7-9 to TRBJ2-3; 10 nucleotides align to TRBD2. Germline trimming cut 2 bases from V and 4 bases from J; bases unmatched to any gene: 3. Germline V CDR1 and CDR2: SEHNR, FQNEAQ (reference sequence). The CDR3 is 15 amino acids. As DNA, the CDR3 is TGTGCCAGCAGCTTAACAGCGGGAGGGTCAGATACGCAGTATTTT. It yields the protein CASSLTAGGSDTQYF.

The V call is TRBV6-6, the J call TRBJ2-1, with 9 bases matching TRBD1. With 5 bases clipped from V and 0 bases from J, the junction kept 5 bases outside the gene matches. The germline CDR1 and CDR2 sequences are MNHNY and SVGAGI (reference sequence). The CDR3 consists of 16 residues. The CDR3 coding sequence is TGTGCCAGCAGTATGAGGGACAGGGTCTCCTACAATGAGCAGTTCTTC. Its translation: CASSMRDRVSYNEQFF.